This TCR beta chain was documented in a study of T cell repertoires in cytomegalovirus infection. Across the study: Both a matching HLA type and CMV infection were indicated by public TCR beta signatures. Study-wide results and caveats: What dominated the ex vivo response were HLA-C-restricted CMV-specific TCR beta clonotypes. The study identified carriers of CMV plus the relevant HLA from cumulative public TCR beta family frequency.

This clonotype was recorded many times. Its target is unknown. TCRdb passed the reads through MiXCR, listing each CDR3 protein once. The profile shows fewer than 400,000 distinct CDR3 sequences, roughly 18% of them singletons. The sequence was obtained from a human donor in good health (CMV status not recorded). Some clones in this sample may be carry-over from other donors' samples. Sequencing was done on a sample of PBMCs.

CDR3 in DNA: TGTGCCAGCAGCTTAGGTGCTCAGGGGGGCTATGACACTGAAGCTTTCTTT. Translated: CASSLGAQGGYDTEAFF. The chain employs TRBV11-2 and TRBJ1-1, with 7 bases identical to TRBD1. With V trimmed by 1 base and J by 3 bases, 11 bases remained unmatched. This CDR3 spans 17 amino acids. Germline CDR1 and CDR2: SGHAT and FQNNGV.